The rows below give T cell receptor beta chains drawn from one sample of a study of T cell repertoires in cytomegalovirus infection. TCRdb ran MiXCR on the reads and lists one entry per CDR3 protein. The table lists 150,000 to 200,000 distinct CDR3 sequences, less than 9.5% of them singletons. The sequenced sample consisted of PBMCs. These receptors all come from a human donor in good health (CMV status not recorded). Some clones in this sample may be carry-over from other donors' samples. CDR3s include the opening cysteine and the closing phenylalanine or tryptophan. The D gene is left open where the match is weak. Size is omitted from some rows. Given values are once, few, many or a class for expanded clones.

.	many	TRBV7-2	TRBJ2-5	CASSLIREETQYF	TGTGCCAGCAGCTTAATAAGGGAAGAGACCCAGTACTTC
TRBD2	many	TRBV6-2/TRBV6-3	TRBJ2-7	CASSSAGETYEQYF	TGTGCCAGCAGTTCGGCGGGGGAAACCTACGAGCAGTACTTC
TRBD2	.	TRBV5-4	TRBJ2-7	CASSLAAGGKEQYF	TGTGCCAGCAGCTTGGCGGCGGGGGGTAAGGAGCAGTACTTC
.	few	TRBV7-9	TRBJ1-3	CASSRDTSGNTIYF	TGTGCCAGCAGCCGGGACACCTCTGGAAACACCATATATTTT
.	few	TRBV18	TRBJ1-5	CASSQGTPNQPQHF	TGTGCCAGCTCACAAGGGACTCCAAATCAGCCCCAGCATTTT
TRBD2	many	TRBV14	TRBJ2-3	CASTSTSGGLRDTQYF	TGTGCCAGCACCTCAACTAGCGGGGGGTTACGAGATACGCAGTATTTT
TRBD2	.	TRBV14	TRBJ2-5	CASSQLAGASKTQYF	TGTGCCAGCAGCCAGCTAGCGGGAGCCAGCAAGACCCAGTACTTC
.	many	TRBV7-8	TRBJ1-1	CASSLAAFVGQAEAFF	TGTGCCAGCAGCTTAGCAGCTTTTGTAGGACAAGCAGAAGCTTTCTTT
TRBD1	.	TRBV15	TRBJ1-5	CATSRDRVRGSNQPQHF	TGTGCCACCAGCAGGGACAGGGTAAGAGGGAGCAATCAGCCCCAGCATTTT
TRBD2	many	TRBV7-9	TRBJ2-1	CASSLSGTSSYEQFF	TGTGCCAGCAGCCTTTCCGGGACTAGCTCTTATGAGCAGTTCTTC
.	.	TRBV20-1	TRBJ2-5	CSAIGRGQETQYF	TGCAGTGCTATCGGCAGGGGCCAAGAGACCCAGTACTTC
TRBD2	many	TRBV20-1	TRBJ2-1	CSATSGSGRFGEQFF	TGCAGTGCTACCAGTGGTAGCGGGAGGTTCGGTGAGCAGTTCTTC
TRBD1	few	TRBV2	TRBJ1-4	CASRTGGDEKLFF	TGTGCCAGCAGGACAGGGGGGGATGAAAAACTGTTTTTT
TRBD2	few	TRBV19	TRBJ2-7	CASRSAGTTYEQYF	TGTGCCAGTAGGTCAGCCGGGACTACCTACGAGCAGTACTTC
TRBD2	many	TRBV7-6	TRBJ2-3	CASSLSGRGSTDTQYF	TGTGCCAGCAGCCTTAGCGGGAGGGGTAGCACAGATACGCAGTATTTT
.	few	TRBV7-8	TRBJ1-6	CASRQYERQLNSPLHF	TGTGCCAGCAGACAATACGAGAGACAGTTAAATTCACCCCTCCACTTT
.	many	TRBV5-6	TRBJ1-6	CASSHGRQGSPLHF	TGTGCCAGCAGCCACGGACGCCAGGGCTCACCCCTCCACTTT
TRBD1	.	TRBV20-1	TRBJ2-1	CSAADRGLRNEQFF	TGCAGTGCTGCTGACAGGGGGCTGCGCAATGAGCAGTTCTTC
TRBD1	few	TRBV29-1	TRBJ1-5	CSVRETGRDQPQHF	TGCAGCGTGAGGGAGACAGGGAGGGATCAGCCCCAGCATTTT
.	many	TRBV7-2	TRBJ2-7	CASSAAYEQYF	TGTGCCAGCAGCGCCGCCTACGAGCAGTACTTC
.	.	TRBV28	TRBJ2-7	CASSFSSLRGGYEQYF	TGTGCCAGCAGTTTCTCGAGCCTACGGGGTGGCTACGAGCAGTACTTC
.	few	TRBV6-2/TRBV6-3	TRBJ1-5	CASSYSVGAGNQPQHF	TGTGCCAGCAGTTACTCGGTGGGGGCAGGCAATCAGCCCCAGCATTTT
.	many	TRBV7-2	TRBJ2-7	CASSLGSYEQYF	TGTGCCAGCAGCTTAGGGTCCTACGAGCAGTACTTC
.	many	TRBV11-2	TRBJ1-2	CASNTRLTNYGYTF	TGTGCCAGCAACACCCGGCTAACTAACTATGGCTACACCTTC
TRBD1	many	TRBV28	TRBJ1-2	CASSWGLGQGARANYGYTF	TGTGCCAGCAGTTGGGGCCTAGGACAGGGGGCGAGAGCTAACTATGGCTACACCTTC
.	many	TRBV7-8	TRBJ1-1	CASSLELSTEAFF	TGTGCCAGCAGCTTAGAATTGTCAACTGAAGCTTTCTTT
.	many	TRBV7-9	TRBJ1-6	CASRDTGYNSPLHF	TGTGCCAGCAGGGATACAGGGTACAATTCACCCCTCCACTTT
TRBD2	.	TRBV6-2/TRBV6-3	TRBJ2-7	CASSSYGTSGTSYSYEQYF	TGTGCCAGCAGTTCCTACGGGACTAGCGGGACCTCATACTCCTACGAGCAGTACTTC
.	many	TRBV12-3/TRBV12-4	TRBJ1-2	CASSSLGLGYGYTF	TGTGCCAGCAGTTCCCTGGGGTTGGGGTATGGCTACACCTTC
.	many	TRBV6-5	TRBJ2-7	CASSYSLGLYEQYF	TGTGCCAGCAGTTACTCTCTGGGCCTCTACGAGCAGTACTTC
.	many	TRBV6-6	TRBJ2-7	CASSSGKSYEQYF	TGTGCCAGCAGTTCAGGCAAGAGCTACGAGCAGTACTTC
TRBD2	many	TRBV6-2/TRBV6-3	TRBJ2-3	CASSLTERGPGDTQYF	TGTGCCAGCAGTTTAACCGAGCGGGGGCCGGGGGATACGCAGTATTTT
.	.	TRBV20-1	TRBJ1-1	CSVPFVNTEAFF	TGCAGTGTGCCGTTCGTGAACACTGAAGCTTTCTTT
TRBD1	many	TRBV7-8	TRBJ1-3	CASSHRGSGNTIYF	TGTGCCAGCAGCCACAGGGGATCTGGAAACACCATATATTTT
.	.	TRBV2	TRBJ2-1	CASISRGASYKEQFF	TGTGCCAGCATTTCGAGGGGGGCTTCCTACAAGGAGCAGTTCTTC
.	many	TRBV4-1	TRBJ1-5	CASLLAAAANQPQHF	TGCGCCAGCCTCCTAGCAGCGGCAGCAAATCAGCCCCAGCATTTT
.	few	TRBV23-1	TRBJ1-1	CASTWIIGKPTMNTEAFF	TGCGCCAGCACCTGGATTATAGGGAAGCCGACCATGAACACTGAAGCTTTCTTT
.	.	TRBV15	TRBJ2-4	CATSREYEGTKNIQYF	TGTGCCACCAGCAGAGAATACGAGGGTACCAAAAACATTCAGTACTTC
.	.	TRBV29-1	TRBJ1-5	CSAAGGNNQPQHF	TGCAGCGCAGCGGGAGGGAACAATCAGCCCCAGCATTTT
TRBD1	few	TRBV12-3/TRBV12-4	TRBJ2-7	CASSPWQGERDEQYF	TGTGCCAGCAGCCCTTGGCAGGGGGAACGCGACGAGCAGTACTTC
.	.	TRBV18	TRBJ1-4	CASSPNEKLFF	TGTGCCAGCTCACCAAATGAAAAACTGTTTTTT
.	many	TRBV7-2	TRBJ2-2	CASSLGPTSSAGELFF	TGTGCCAGCAGCTTAGGCCCTACTAGCTCTGCCGGGGAGCTGTTTTTT
TRBD1	.	TRBV14	TRBJ1-1	CASSGTGMELSTEAFF	TGTGCCAGCAGCGGGACAGGGATGGAGTTGAGCACTGAAGCTTTCTTT
TRBD1	.	TRBV10-2	TRBJ1-6	CASTDPDRAVGALHF	TGCGCCAGCACCGACCCGGACAGGGCCGTAGGGGCCCTCCACTTT
TRBD2	many	TRBV6-2/TRBV6-3	TRBJ2-1	CASSYSGGVNEQFF	TGTGCCAGCAGTTACTCCGGGGGGGTTAATGAGCAGTTCTTC
.	many	TRBV15	TRBJ2-1	CATSRDEGIGYNEQFF	TGTGCCACCAGCAGAGATGAGGGTATAGGGTACAATGAGCAGTTCTTC
TRBD1	many	TRBV28	TRBJ1-5	CASGSGQGGGQPQHF	TGTGCCAGCGGATCAGGACAGGGTGGGGGTCAGCCCCAGCATTTT
.	many	TRBV5-5	TRBJ2-1	CASHSHPTHNEQFF	TGTGCCAGCCACTCGCATCCGACCCACAATGAGCAGTTCTTC
TRBD2	many	TRBV7-2	TRBJ2-5	CASRPGFSGSGETQYF	TGTGCCAGCAGGCCGGGATTTAGCGGGAGCGGAGAGACCCAGTACTTC
TRBD2	few	TRBV29-1	TRBJ2-5	CSVGEGQETQYF	TGCAGCGTGGGGGAGGGGCAAGAGACCCAGTACTTC
TRBD2	many	TRBV10-3	TRBJ2-7	CAISEWTSGTYEQYF	TGTGCCATCAGTGAGTGGACTAGCGGGACATACGAGCAGTACTTC
.	.	TRBV3-1	TRBJ1-5	CASSQDNWGGQPQHF	TGTGCCAGCAGCCAAGATAATTGGGGGGGTCAGCCCCAGCATTTT
TRBD1	few	TRBV19	TRBJ2-1	CASSHLPGQGSNEQFF	TGTGCCAGTAGTCATCTACCGGGACAGGGGTCCAATGAGCAGTTCTTC
.	few	TRBV12-3/TRBV12-4	TRBJ1-6	CASSLKAGYNSPLHF	TGTGCCAGCAGTTTAAAGGCGGGATATAATTCACCCCTCCACTTT
.	few	TRBV2	TRBJ2-2	CASSPWPGELFF	TGTGCCAGCAGCCCCTGGCCCGGGGAGCTGTTTTTT
TRBD2	few	TRBV10-3	TRBJ2-3	CAISGTSGTDTQYF	TGTGCCATCAGCGGGACTAGCGGCACAGATACGCAGTATTTT
.	.	TRBV25-1	TRBJ1-6	CASSDPSSYNSPLHF	TGTGCCAGCAGCGACCCGAGCTCCTATAATTCACCCCTCCACTTT
.	many	TRBV7-9	TRBJ2-5	CASSLAQLQETQYF	TGTGCCAGCAGCTTAGCACAGCTACAAGAGACCCAGTACTTC
.	few	TRBV4-1	TRBJ2-7	CASSPDPGGIYEQYF	TGCGCCAGCAGCCCAGATCCAGGGGGGATCTACGAGCAGTACTTC
.	.	TRBV10-3	TRBJ1-1	CAISVTALNTEAFF	TGTGCCATCAGTGTGACAGCCCTGAACACTGAAGCTTTCTTT